The clone carrying this TCR beta chain appeared many times. Its antigen is unidentified. The record originates from a study of T cells in Graves' hyperthyroidism and ophthalmopathy. General study points: Also found in blood were most expanded thyroid clonotypes above 0.001.

The germline V gene encodes CDR1 DFQATT and CDR2 SNEGSKA (reference sequence). The junction had 13 bases not matched to a gene; V was cut back by 6 bases and J by 3 bases. The CDR3 has 15 amino acids. What was amplified from RNA transcripts were TCR beta CDR3 regions. HTBI primers were the set used in a first-round RT-PCR of the TCR CDR3. TCRdb analysed the multiplex PCR reads with MiXCR anew, one entry per CDR3 protein. The sample includes approximately 430,000 distinct CDR3 sequences, roughly 15% of them seen just once. A Clinical Activity Score of at least 3, a NOSPECS grade of at least 4 and a duration under 3 months were recorded in the ophthalmopathy patients. 9 to 10 ml fresh peripheral blood yielded the PBMCs.

The sequence was collected from a young man with Graves' ophthalmopathy. Material: blood. The rearrangement uses TRBV20-1 and TRBJ2-7; TRBD1 matches 8 bases. CDR3: CSAGHPRTGFYEQYF. In nucleotides, the CDR3 is TGCAGTGCCGGCCACCCAAGGACAGGGTTCTACGAGCAGTACTTC.